The present T cell receptor beta chain was sequenced within a study of control samples from healthy donors and cancer patients. The CDR3 is 14 residues long. Germline V CDR1 and CDR2: LNHDA, SQIVND (reference sequence). The V gene end was trimmed by 6 bases and the J gene end by 7 bases; junction bases not matched to a gene: 6. Some clones are missing from TCRdb's copy, which holds only in-frame ones; the method was immunoSEQ multiplex PCR. Of some 140,000 clones listed, roughly 92% are singletons. Points on this clone: The same CDR3 also results from other DNA sequences found in this sample.

V is TRBV19 and J is TRBJ1-6; 7 bases map to TRBD1. The sequence came from a man aged 30-40 years in good health. The source material was blood. The DNA for the CDR3 is TGTGCCAGTAGCCCCGGGACAGTAAATTCACCCCTCCACTTT. Its protein is CASSPGTVNSPLHF. The full variable domain, its missing parts supplied by reference TRBV19 and TRBJ1-6, is DGGITQSPKYLFRKEGQNVTLSCEQNLNHDAMYWYRQDPGQGLRLIYYSQIVNDFQKGDIAEGYSVSREKKESFPLTVTSAQKNPTAFYLCASSPGTVNSPLHFGNGTRLTVT.